The next 10 T cell receptor beta chains were all read from a single sample in a study of T-cell reconstitution after alpha-beta-depleted transplantation in children. Unique molecular identifiers were used in preparing the TCRbeta library. TCRdb reanalysed the PCR reads using MiXCR and keeps one entry per CDR3 protein. The sample has 540,000 or so distinct CDR3 sequences; about 21% are singletons. Specimen: PBMCs, mostly from graft donor cells, collected 360 days after TCRalphabeta/CD19-depleted stem cell transplant. Receptors originate from a boy younger than two who had a stem cell transplant for acute myeloid leukemia, so the T cells may come from the graft donor.

The chain joins TRBV7-2 to TRBJ2-7, with 9 positions matching TRBD2. V was clipped by 5 bases and J by 2 bases; unmatched bases: 7. The CDR3 runs to 15 residues. CDR1 is SGHTA and CDR2 is FQGNSA in the germline V gene. The CDR3 loop is CASSPHSGGPYEQYF. In DNA, the CDR3 is TGTGCCAGCAGCCCACATAGCGGGGGTCCCTACGAGCAGTACTTC.

This clonotype was detected ten times or more. This rearrangement joins TRBV5-1 to TRBJ2-1, with D perhaps being TRBD1 or TRBD2 (5 bases each). The V end lost 0 bases, the J end lost 4 bases, and 14 bases lay between the germline ends. CDR1 SGHRS and CDR2 YFSETQ come from the germline V gene. This CDR3 region has 16 residues. The CDR3 nucleotides are TGCGCCAGCAGCTTGGAAGGGACGTACCTTTACAATGAGCAGTTCTTC. Translating it yields CASSLEGTYLYNEQFF.

V usage is TRBV7-2 and J usage is TRBJ2-1; TRBD2 matches 8 bases. Germline V gene data show CDR1 as SGHTA and CDR2 as FQGNSA. V dropped 3 bases and J dropped 5; count of bases not matched to a gene: 3. The CDR3 consists of 14 residues. The CDR3 spells CASSFTGLDNEQFF. In DNA form, the CDR3 reads TGTGCCAGCAGCTTTACGGGACTAGACAATGAGCAGTTCTTC.

The chain recombines TRBV7-2 with TRBJ2-1, with a possible D match to TRBD2 (7 bases). This CDR3 spans 14 amino acids. The germline V gene encodes CDR1 SGHTA and CDR2 FQGNSA. V dropped 7 bases and J dropped 4 bases, with 14 bases sitting between them. The CDR3 nucleotides read TGTGCCAGCATGACGGGGGGCGGTTACAATGAGCAGTTCTTC. Its protein is CASMTGGGYNEQFF. Variable domain in full (rest from reference TRBV7-2 and TRBJ2-1): GAGVSQSPSNKVTEKGKDVELRCDPISGHTALYWYRQSLGQGLEFLIYFQGNSAPDKSGLPSDRFSAERTGGSVSTLTIQRTQQEDSAVYLCASMTGGGYNEQFFGPGTRLTVL.

This clonotype was counted once. This rearrangement joins TRBV6-5 to TRBJ2-1; tentatively, D is TRBD1 or TRBD2 (5 bases each). V shed 1 base and J shed 0 bases, with 16 bases lying between them. The CDR3 runs 18 residues. Germline CDR1 MNHEY, CDR2 SVGAGI. The CDR3 sequence: CASSYWGRPFSSYNEQFF. In DNA form, the CDR3 reads TGTGCCAGCAGTTACTGGGGACGGCCCTTTAGCTCCTACAATGAGCAGTTCTTC.

This clonotype was seen once. The chain joins TRBV6-2 or TRBV6-3 to TRBJ2-1, with 8 bases lining up with TRBD2. From germline, CDR1 is MNHEY and CDR2 SVGEGT. V lost 2 bases and J lost 6; bases outside the gene matches: 6. The CDR3 runs to 15 residues. The CDR3, as DNA: TGTGCCAGCAGTTACAGGCGGGGGGCCGTCAATGAGCAGTTCTTC. It translates to CASSYRRGAVNEQFF.

The CDR3 DNA follows: TGTGCCAGCAGGGAGGGCCCAGCCTACGAGCAGTACTTC. As protein: CASREGPAYEQYF. V and J are TRBV7-8 and TRBJ2-7; weak D call: TRBD2 (6 bases). V gave up 6 bases and J gave up 2 bases, with 11 bases separating them. Germline V gene lookup returns CDR1 SGHVS and CDR2 FQNEAQ. CDR3 size: 13 residues.

This clonotype appeared many times. The genes are TRBV4-3 and TRBJ2-7; 7 nucleotides line up with TRBD2. Trimming cost V 0 bases and J 0 bases; bases outside gene matches: 8. The germline gives CDR1 LGHNA, CDR2 YSLEER. The CDR3 has 17 residues. The CDR3 DNA reads as TGCGCCAGCAGCCAAGACCCCAGCGGGGCATCCTCCTACGAGCAGTACTTC. As protein: CASSQDPSGASSYEQYF.

This clonotype was counted ten times or more. The chain combines TRBV3-1 with TRBJ2-7; D could derive from TRBD1 or TRBD2 (5 bases each). V was clipped by 0 bases and J by 3 bases, with 12 bases between them. The CDR3 consists of 15 residues. Germline assignment: CDR1 LGHDT and CDR2 YNNKEL (reference sequence). The CDR3 loop is CASSQEGDGDYEQYF. The CDR3, as DNA: TGTGCCAGCAGCCAAGAGGGGGACGGTGACTACGAGCAGTACTTC.

This clonotype was detected a few times. The chain links TRBV6-6 to TRBJ1-1, with D hard to call. The germline V and J ends were trimmed by 5 bases and 7 bases, with 8 bases remaining between them. CDR1 MNHNY and CDR2 SVGAGI come from the germline V gene (reference sequence). The CDR3 is 11 residues long. The DNA of the CDR3 is TGTGCCAGCAGTAGGCAGATTGAAGCTTTCTTT. Its translation: CASSRQIEAFF.